These T cell receptor beta chains were read from a single sample in a study of shared clonotypes between healthy human individuals. TCRdb keeps only in-frame clones here, not all; method: immunoSEQ multiplex PCR. In the table there are 1.4 million or so clones, 98% of which are singletons. The sample consisted of naive CD4+ T cells sorted from blood. The receptors here all came from a man aged 25-45 years in good health. Each CDR3 is given with its conserved first and last residue. D genes are given only for firm matches. Some rows have no size entry. The others give once, few or many, or a class for an expanded clone.

15	TRBV7-9	TRBD2	once	TRBJ2-7	CASSSSTSGSYEQYF	TGTGCCAGCAGCTCCTCGACTAGCGGCTCCTACGAGCAGTACTTC
14	TRBV11-2	TRBD2	.	TRBJ2-1	CASSRLAELNEQFF	TGTGCCAGCAGCCGACTAGCGGAGCTCAATGAGCAGTTCTTC
16	TRBV5-1	TRBD1	.	TRBJ2-7	CASSLAHRTGTHEQYF	TGCGCCAGCAGCTTGGCCCACAGGACAGGGACCCACGAGCAGTACTTC
15	TRBV18	.	.	TRBJ2-1	CASSTGTGTSNEQFF	TGTGCCAGCTCAACGGGGACAGGGACTAGCAATGAGCAGTTCTTC
13	TRBV7-8	.	.	TRBJ2-7	CASSLNFGSEQYF	TGTGCCAGCAGCTTAAATTTTGGGAGCGAGCAGTACTTC
14	TRBV18	.	.	TRBJ2-3	CASSPAGSADTQYF	TGTGCCAGCTCACCTGCCGGGAGTGCAGATACGCAGTATTTT
15	TRBV19	.	.	TRBJ1-5	CASSTGQGSNQPQHF	TGTGCCAGTAGTACGGGGCAGGGAAGCAATCAGCCCCAGCATTTT
13	TRBV11-1	.	.	TRBJ2-5	CASSRGLQETQYF	TGTGCCAGCAGCCGGGGCCTTCAAGAGACCCAGTACTTC
15	TRBV19	.	.	TRBJ2-6	CASSIWLWGANVLTF	TGTGCCAGTAGTATTTGGCTCTGGGGTGCCAACGTCCTGACTTTC
12	TRBV7-9	.	once	TRBJ2-1	CASSFDGDKQFF	TGTGCCAGCAGCTTCGACGGAGATAAGCAGTTCTTC
15	TRBV2	TRBD2	.	TRBJ2-7	CASRTEREPSYEQYF	TGTGCCAGCAGGACGGAGCGGGAGCCCTCCTACGAGCAGTACTTC
14	TRBV6-5	TRBD1	.	TRBJ2-7	CASSSGQGLYEQYF	TGTGCCAGCAGTTCGGGACAGGGTCTCTACGAGCAGTACTTC
16	TRBV9	TRBD2	.	TRBJ2-1	CASSIRTSLVYNEQFF	TGTGCCAGCAGCATACGGACTAGCCTCGTTTACAATGAGCAGTTCTTC
15	TRBV11-2	.	.	TRBJ2-1	CASSGVAPRYNEQFF	TGTGCCAGCAGCGGAGTTGCGCCACGATACAATGAGCAGTTCTTC
13	TRBV9	TRBD2	.	TRBJ2-3	CASSAAGAGTQYF	TGTGCCAGCAGCGCGGCGGGAGCAGGTACGCAGTATTTT
14	TRBV5-1	.	.	TRBJ2-7	CASSLTGQGYEQYF	TGCGCCAGCAGCTTGACGGGGCAGGGGTACGAGCAGTACTTC
15	TRBV5-6	TRBD2	.	TRBJ2-1	CASSPGLAGNNEQFF	TGTGCCAGCAGCCCAGGACTAGCGGGAAACAATGAGCAGTTCTTC
12	TRBV7-9	.	.	TRBJ2-5	CASSIRGETQYF	TGTGCCAGCAGCATCCGCGGCGAGACCCAGTACTTC
12	TRBV18	.	.	TRBJ2-3	CATGDSTDTQYF	TGTGCCACTGGGGACAGCACAGATACGCAGTATTTT
13	TRBV19	.	.	TRBJ1-1	CASSIAGGTEAFF	TGTGCCAGTAGTATTGCGGGGGGCACTGAAGCTTTCTTT
14	TRBV29-1	TRBD2	.	TRBJ2-5	CSVSSGVTQETQYF	TGCAGCGTCTCTAGCGGGGTGACCCAAGAGACCCAGTACTTC